The clone carrying this TCR beta chain has a handful of counts. CDR1 and CDR2 from the germline V gene are SGHNT and YENEEA. V shed 4 bases and J shed 4 bases, with 6 bases lying between them. CDR3 length: 12 residues. Then a second PCR, running about 7 to 11 cycles, was carried out with a sample-barcoded 5' primer and a J-beta primer mix. The yield of each sample was at least 3 million CDR3-containing paired-end reads. Each CDR3 protein gets one entry after TCRdb re-called the 5' RACE reads with MiXCR. The sample carries over a million distinct CDR3 sequences, 59% recorded once. This entry comes from a study of blood T cells in healthy people across ages.

Material for sequencing was blood. The receptor was derived from a young man in good health. The chain joins TRBV11-3 to TRBJ2-3; D not certain. The CDR3 loop reads CASSSGSDTQYF. The CDR3, as DNA: TGTGCCAGCAGCTCCGGGTCAGATACGCAGTATTTT.